This TCR beta chain was observed in a study of shared clonotypes between healthy human individuals (dated by TCRdb to 2020 to 2022). Describing the broader study: Two women and a few men aged 18 to 49 years were included in the cohort. Leukapheresis yielded between about 0.94 and 8.9 billion PBMCs per donor. The study deeply sequenced blood TCR repertoires of roughly five healthy adults to estimate repertoire size and the extent of clonotype sharing between individuals. Different laboratories and diverse techniques were used to prepare libraries and sequence TCR repertoires, to increase sequencing depth and limit assay-specific biases. For each donor, CD4 naive and CD4 memory were each run on three plates, CD8 naive on two plates, and CD8 memory on one plate. Here is what the overall study found, with its caveats: The genetic and exposure-history diversity represented was limited by the small number of donors. Sampling was restricted to blood, and TCR repertoires in tissue are likely to differ from TCR repertoires in blood. Incomplete sequencing was indicated by rarefaction of sorted-subset datasets, despite the large sequencing depth. Naive subsets generally had larger estimated clonotype richness than memory subsets did. Clonotypes shared by all four sorted-subset donors showed higher generation probabilities than non-shared clonotypes. About 5% of naive CD4, 3.5% of naive CD8, around 2.3% of memory CD4, and more than 0.35% of memory CD8 clonotypes were shared across a few donors. Pairwise subsampling indicated that sequencing depth was expected to affect the degree of clonotype sharing among donors.

TCR CDR3 regions were amplified from genomic DNA by multiplex PCR using the deep immunoSEQ assay. For each cell subset, the extracted genomic DNA was distributed evenly across all wells of several immunoSEQ 96-well plates, and each plate served as one replicate. For sorted subsets, about 200 ng genomic DNA, equal to 30,000 or so T cell genomes, was loaded into each replicate PCR. Purified libraries were measured with a Qubit 3.0 fluorometer, size-checked on a Bioanalyzer 2100, and measured again with the KAPA Library Quantification kit. A separate single-read 150-cycle Illumina NextSeq 550 flow cell was used to sequence each immunoSEQ 96-well plate. Concerning the study's data processing: Because only junctional sequences without quality scores were contained in the immunoSEQ output, filtering matching that applied to full-length reads could not be performed. To assign V/J genes and CDR3, sequences were annotated using PyIR, a Python wrapper for IgBLAST v1.9, with IMGT germline references. Reads were filtered out if the reads had weak V/J assignments (E-value above 1e-6), no CDR3, stop codons, out-of-frame junctions, or ambiguous translated residues. A V3J clonotype was defined by an identical inferred V gene, J gene, and CDR3 amino acid sequence. Percentage overlap between repertoires was computed as shared unique clonotypes divided by the size of the smaller repertoire. RTK rarefaction, the Chao1 estimator, and Recon v2.1 estimates of unobserved clonotypes were used to assess repertoire richness. Generation probabilities were computed with OLGA for all TCRbeta clonotypes obtained by the gDNA method from several donors. TCRdb's version of the immuneACCESS table is confined to in-frame rearrangements and falls short of the full clone set. An unresolved V gene accounts for under half of the shortfall where checked; the remainder is of unknown origin. V, J and clone size are taken as reported in that table, and D and trimming were inferred from the DNA itself. The sample profile shows millions of clones; about 92% of them were found once. Of the sample, 0.39% falls within the top ten clones.

The germline V and J ends show losses of 2 bases and 1 base respectively, and no gene match explains 6 bases of the junction. The CDR3, from cysteine to phenylalanine, totals 16 residues. Kept here is only the CDR3 DNA, which spans 48 bases and is read in frame from base 1. Via the germline V gene, CDR1 is LGHNA and CDR2 YSLEER. Donors were healthy HIV-negative adults with no recently reported acute infections or vaccinations. Every donor was a Caucasian adult living in Nashville, Tennessee, USA. CD4+ T cells were enriched by magnetic negative selection; naive cells were then positively selected on CD45RA, and the negative fraction formed the memory subset. Blood was collected by leukapheresis, and PBMCs were isolated by Ficoll-Histopaque density gradient centrifugation and then cryopreserved in liquid nitrogen vapor phase. Purity and quantity of every magnetically sorted T cell population were checked by analytical flow cytometry. Genomic DNA was isolated from every sorted fraction and measured by UV absorbance on a Nanodrop 2000c.

Comments on this clone: It lacks a known antigen. Base quality data are lacking; no much larger clone is found one base away.

The chain uses TRBV4-3 and TRBJ2-3; 7 central bases correspond to TRBD2. The sequenced material came from naive CD4+ T cells from PBMCs. The cell subset or site label, read with the paper, signifies: CD45RA+ positively selected. The TCR was taken from a man aged 18-30 years in good health. Some clones in this sample may be carry-over from other donors' samples. The nucleotides read TGCGCCAGCAGCCAACTGGGGGGGAGGGGCACAGATACGCAGTATTTT. Translated, this is CASSQLGGRGTDTQYF.